The clone carrying this T cell receptor (beta chain) was seen only a few times. The antigen is undetermined. Healthy bone marrow donors made up the donor group. Trimming removed 0 bases from V and 6 bases from J; junction bases left unmatched: 8. The CDR3 consists of 16 residues. CDR1 and CDR2 from the germline V gene are LNHDA and SQIVND (reference sequence). PCR employed 60 Vbeta and 13 Jbeta primers. Original processing notes: Some 12 million shared chains were among the 65 million to 85 million unique TCR beta chains that a later analysis counted. The protocol was immunoSEQ multiplex PCR, while the TCRdb copy is restricted to in-frame clones and leaves out a portion. V, J and clone size are those of that table, while D and trimming were read from the DNA. The table has about 160,000 clones, around 72% seen once. This record comes from a study of cytomegalovirus exposure and HLA in healthy donors.

Study results and limitations: Earlier results showed most TCR beta V segments being productive about 90% or about 30% of the time. The authors confirmed in vitro that three CMV-associated chains were specific for CMV antigens.

The source is a woman between 35 and 50 years old in good health and CMV-seropositive. This chain joins TRBV19 and TRBJ2-5; TRBD1 aligns across 9 bases. The source material was PBMCs. The DNA for the CDR3 is TGTGCCAGTAGTATAGATCCGAACAGGGGGCGACAGACCCAGTACTTC. It encodes CASSIDPNRGRQTQYF.